This T cell receptor beta chain was sequenced for a study of CD8 T cells in ankylosing spondylitis. Overall study results and limits: As reported, disease-linked clones showed significant enrichment in matched ankylosing spondylitis synovial fluid. Characteristic, it appeared, of ankylosing spondylitis blood was a TCR beta motif of roughly eight highly homologous variants. Clones linked to the disease showed a CD8+ phenotype. They occurred at relatively low frequencies in peripheral blood.

In this sample, this clonotype turned up a few times. Its antigen is not identified. TCRdb used MiXCR to reprocess the 5' RACE reads, holding one entry per CDR3 protein. This table has more than 650,000 distinct CDR3 sequences, approximately 12% appearing once. The CDR3 totals 13 residues. Trimming stripped 3 bases from V and 1 base from J, with 9 bases between. Looked up from germline, CDR1 is DFQATT and CDR2 is SNEGSKA (reference sequence). The sequenced sample was blood, either unsorted or a sorted T cell fraction (not recorded which). J is TRBJ1-1 and V is TRBV20-1; no firm D call. The sequence derives from a male donor with ankylosing spondylitis. The DNA for the CDR3 is TGCAGTGCTAGTTCGATTCCGAACACTGAAGCTTTCTTT. Amino acids: CSASSIPNTEAFF.